This T cell receptor (beta chain) was identified in a study of spatial heterogeneity in lung cancer. The study, taken as a whole, reports: One measure, the expanded intratumoral alpha and beta TCR count, tracked tumor mutation counts.

From the 5' RACE reads, TCRdb called clonotypes with MiXCR, one entry per CDR3 protein. Found here are 17,000 or so distinct CDR3 sequences, 6.2% of them singletons; the top ten hold 6.8%. This clonotype appeared a few times. Its antigen is undetermined. As an off-target read in a library built for alpha chains, this beta chain has a frequency of little significance. Time point described: sample taken at primary tumor resection. V lost 1 base, J lost 5 bases, and 12 bases lay in between. CDR1 is SGHTA and CDR2 is FQGNSA in the germline V gene. This CDR3 has 15 amino acids. The chain recombines TRBV7-2 with TRBJ2-1; D call uncertain. This sequence originates from a male donor with early-stage non-small cell lung cancer. The source material was lung tumor tissue, sampled at surgery. DNA for the CDR3: TGTGCCAGCAGCTTAGAGGCTTCAGACCACAATGAGCAGTTCTTC. Its protein product is CASSLEASDHNEQFF.